Listed below are T cell receptor beta chains from one sample, sequenced in a study of blood T cells in healthy people across ages. A single record per CDR3 protein comes from TCRdb applying MiXCR to the 5' RACE reads. The sample includes 700,000 to 850,000 distinct CDR3 sequences, 36% of them seen just once. The specimen was blood. These receptors were obtained from a man aged 18 to 29 in good health. CDR3s include the opening cysteine and the closing phenylalanine or tryptophan. A D gene is named only where the DNA matches it firmly. Clone sizes are given selectively: once, few, many, or a class where the clone is expanded.

CDR3 DNA: TGTGCCAGCAGTCCACGGACGGGGAGGTGGGAGACCCAGTACTTC; CDR3 protein: CASSPRTGRWETQYF; J gene: TRBJ2-5; V gene: TRBV27; clone size: few; D gene: NA
CDR3 DNA: TGTGCCAGCAGTATCACAGGGGTGAACACTGAAGCTTTCTTT; CDR3 protein: CASSITGVNTEAFF; J gene: TRBJ1-1; V gene: TRBV12-3/TRBV12-4; clone size: NA; D gene: TRBD1
CDR3 DNA: TGTGCCAGCAGTGAAACAGCGGGAGAGACAAGTGAGCAGTTCTTC; CDR3 protein: CASSETAGETSEQFF; J gene: TRBJ2-1; V gene: TRBV6-4; clone size: NA; D gene: TRBD2
CDR3 DNA: TGCAGCGTTGAAGACGGGCGGGTTTATGGCTACACCTTC; CDR3 protein: CSVEDGRVYGYTF; J gene: TRBJ1-2; V gene: TRBV29-1; clone size: NA; D gene: NA
CDR3 DNA: TGTGCCAGCAGCCCCGGCCCCCATAATTCACCCCTCCACTTT; CDR3 protein: CASSPGPHNSPLHF; J gene: TRBJ1-6; V gene: TRBV28; clone size: NA; D gene: NA
CDR3 DNA: TGTGCCAACTCCCGACGGGCGACAGGAGGGGGGACTGAAGCTTTCTTT; CDR3 protein: CANSRRATGGGTEAFF; J gene: TRBJ1-1; V gene: TRBV18; clone size: NA; D gene: NA
CDR3 DNA: TGCAGTGCTATTGGACAGCCCAACTACGAGCAGTACTTC; CDR3 protein: CSAIGQPNYEQYF; J gene: TRBJ2-7; V gene: TRBV20-1; clone size: few; D gene: NA
CDR3 DNA: TGCAGTGCTAGGACTCTCAGCTCCTACAATGAGCAGTTCTTC; CDR3 protein: CSARTLSSYNEQFF; J gene: TRBJ2-1; V gene: TRBV20-1; clone size: NA; D gene: NA
CDR3 DNA: TGTGCCAGCACCCCGGACAGGGAGGATTCCACTGAAGCTTTCTTT; CDR3 protein: CASTPDREDSTEAFF; J gene: TRBJ1-1; V gene: TRBV6-5; clone size: NA; D gene: TRBD1
CDR3 DNA: TGTGCCAGCACTCCGGACAGCATCGGTGGGGAGACCCAGTACTTC; CDR3 protein: CASTPDSIGGETQYF; J gene: TRBJ2-5; V gene: TRBV6-5; clone size: NA; D gene: NA
CDR3 DNA: TGCGCCAGCAGCCAAGATCTGGCGGGGGGCCTCCTGAGGGAGACCCAGTACTTC; CDR3 protein: CASSQDLAGGLLRETQYF; J gene: TRBJ2-5; V gene: TRBV4-3; clone size: few; D gene: TRBD2
CDR3 DNA: TGTGCCAGCAGTTTCGGGGACAGGGGGCAGGGTGAGCAGTTCTTC; CDR3 protein: CASSFGDRGQGEQFF; J gene: TRBJ2-1; V gene: TRBV12-3/TRBV12-4; clone size: NA; D gene: TRBD1
CDR3 DNA: TGCGCCAGCAGCCCGGTACGGGGTGCTGAAGCTTTCTTT; CDR3 protein: CASSPVRGAEAFF; J gene: TRBJ1-1; V gene: TRBV5-1; clone size: NA; D gene: NA
CDR3 DNA: TGTGCCAGCAGTCCCCCCGTTGGGACAGATACGCAGTATTTT; CDR3 protein: CASSPPVGTDTQYF; J gene: TRBJ2-3; V gene: TRBV12-3/TRBV12-4; clone size: many; D gene: NA
CDR3 DNA: TGTGCCAGCAGTTTAAGGAGGGGGTTCGAGCAGTACTTC; CDR3 protein: CASSLRRGFEQYF; J gene: TRBJ2-7; V gene: TRBV12-3/TRBV12-4; clone size: many; D gene: NA
CDR3 DNA: TGCGCCAGCAGCCCGAGACTAGTTAGGGATGAGCAGTTCTTC; CDR3 protein: CASSPRLVRDEQFF; J gene: TRBJ2-1; V gene: TRBV4-3; clone size: NA; D gene: NA
CDR3 DNA: TGTGCCAGCCTCCGGACTAGCGGGAACACAGATACGCAGTATTTT; CDR3 protein: CASLRTSGNTDTQYF; J gene: TRBJ2-3; V gene: TRBV6-2/TRBV6-3; clone size: NA; D gene: TRBD2
CDR3 DNA: TGTGCCAGCAGTTTTAGGCCGACCGGGGAGCAGTTCTTC; CDR3 protein: CASSFRPTGEQFF; J gene: TRBJ2-1; V gene: TRBV12-3/TRBV12-4; clone size: many; D gene: NA
CDR3 DNA: TGTGCCAGCAGCTCACAGACGGGGGGAGCAGATACGCAGTATTTT; CDR3 protein: CASSSQTGGADTQYF; J gene: TRBJ2-3; V gene: TRBV28; clone size: NA; D gene: TRBD2
CDR3 DNA: TGTGCCAGCAGCCCTTACGCGGGGGGCCGAGAGCAGTTCTTC; CDR3 protein: CASSPYAGGREQFF; J gene: TRBJ2-1; V gene: TRBV6-5; clone size: few; D gene: TRBD2
CDR3 DNA: TGCAGTGCGACCCGACAGGAGGGGAGCGAAAAACTGTTTTTT; CDR3 protein: CSATRQEGSEKLFF; J gene: TRBJ1-4; V gene: TRBV20-1; clone size: once; D gene: NA
CDR3 DNA: TGTGCCAGTAGATCAAACAGGGTCTATAATTCACCCCCCCACTTT; CDR3 protein: CASRSNRVYNSPPHF; J gene: TRBJ1-6; V gene: TRBV19; clone size: NA; D gene: NA
CDR3 DNA: TGTGCCAGCAGCTTAGGGCAGGTGCGGGGAACTGAAGCTTTCTTT; CDR3 protein: CASSLGQVRGTEAFF; J gene: TRBJ1-1; V gene: TRBV7-2; clone size: NA; D gene: NA
CDR3 DNA: TGCAGTGCCAGGGCGAACCCTGTTGAGACCCAGTACTTC; CDR3 protein: CSARANPVETQYF; J gene: TRBJ2-5; V gene: TRBV20-1; clone size: few; D gene: NA
CDR3 DNA: TGTGCCACCAGCGGCGGACGCTTTAGCACAGATACGCAGTATTTT; CDR3 protein: CATSGGRFSTDTQYF; J gene: TRBJ2-3; V gene: TRBV15; clone size: NA; D gene: NA
CDR3 DNA: TGTGCCAGCAGTTCCCTGTATCAGCCCCAGCATTTT; CDR3 protein: CASSSLYQPQHF; J gene: TRBJ1-5; V gene: TRBV6-2/TRBV6-3; clone size: few; D gene: NA